The 18 T cell receptor beta chains in this list originate from one sample, sequenced in a study of T cells expressing NK-cell markers. No DNA is given; TCRdb re-called the 5' RACE reads and lists each CDR3 protein once. The sample totals some 390,000 distinct CDR3 sequences; its top ten clones hold approximately 12%. Sample: blood T cells: a sorted CD56 or NKG2C T cell subset, CD4+ or CD8+ T cells, or bulk PBMC T cells (not recorded which). These TCRs come from a woman in her forties or fifties in good health.

The rearrangement uses TRBV14 and TRBJ2-5; the TCRdb call, TRBD2, lacks DNA for checking. CDR1 is SGHDN and CDR2 is FVKESK in the germline V gene. CDR3 length: 14 residues. CDR3 sequence reads: CASSQDLGRETQYF.

This chain connects TRBV2 to TRBJ2-1; without DNA, the TCRdb call of TRBD2 cannot be checked. CDR1 SNHLY and CDR2 FYNNEI come from the germline V gene. CDR3 length: 15 residues. The CDR3 is CASRAASGSYNEQFF. The whole variable domain, filled in from reference TRBV2 and TRBJ2-1, reads EPEVTQTPSHQVTQMGQEVILRCVPISNHLYFYWYRQILGQKVEFLVSFYNNEISEKSEIFDDQFSVERPDGSNFTLKIRSTKLEDSAMYFCASRAASGSYNEQFFGPGTRLTVL.

V and J are TRBV3-1 and TRBJ2-7; lacking DNA, the TRBD1 call made by TCRdb goes unchecked. The CDR3 is made up of 12 amino acids. Germline loops: CDR1 LGHDT, CDR2 YNNKEL (reference sequence). CDR3 in amino acids: CASSQRGAEQYF.

The chain joins TRBV24-1 to TRBJ2-3; TCRdb's D call of TRBD2 is untestable without DNA. CDR1 KGHDR and CDR2 SFDVKD come from the germline V gene. This CDR3 is built from 18 residues. The CDR3 loop reads CATSDWGRVADNTDTQYF.

The J gene is TRBJ2-2, the V gene TRBV10-2. CDR1 and CDR2 from the germline V gene are WSHSY and SAAADI. The CDR3 contains 13 residues. The CDR3 reads CASSADGTGELFF.

The rearrangement links TRBV12-3 or TRBV12-4 to TRBJ2-2. This CDR3 has 12 amino acids. CDR3: CASRPEPGELFF.

The chain employs TRBV11-3 and TRBJ2-2; checking the TCRdb D call of TRBD2 is not possible without DNA. Germline CDR1 and CDR2: SGHNT and YENEEA. There are 18 residues in the CDR3. CDR3 in amino acids: CASSLDTRRESGTGELFF.

This CDR3 is CASSLARGRVPRGGLTEAFF. The V call is TRBV5-1, the J call TRBJ1-1. This CDR3 region has 20 residues. Per the germline V gene, CDR1 is SGHRS and CDR2 is YFSETQ.

This chain links TRBV24-1 with TRBJ1-5; TCRdb picks TRBD1, but there is no DNA to check that call. Per germline, CDR1 KGHDR and CDR2 SFDVKD. This CDR3 is built from 14 residues. CDR3 residues: CATSEGTVRVPQHF.

V and J are TRBV5-1 and TRBJ1-2. From germline, CDR1 is SGHRS and CDR2 YFSETQ. CDR3 length: 12 residues. The chain's CDR3 is CASGAEWDGYTF.

This chain links TRBV5-1 with TRBJ2-3; TCRdb's D call of TRBD2 is untestable without DNA. CDR1 SGHRS and CDR2 YFSETQ come from the germline V gene. This CDR3 has 17 residues. CDR3 sequence reads: CASSLELRGRAGDTQYF.

V usage is TRBV4-2 and J usage is TRBJ1-5; TCRdb's D call of TRBD1 is untestable without DNA. The germline gives CDR1 LGHNA, CDR2 YNFKEQ. This CDR3 is built from 17 residues. The CDR3 loop is CASSQGGAGDSNQPQHF.

V usage is TRBV18 and J usage is TRBJ2-2; without DNA, the TCRdb call of TRBD2 cannot be checked. This CDR3 contains 15 residues. The germline gives CDR1 KGHSH, CDR2 LQKENI. The CDR3: CASSPEGHGTGELFF.

The chain carries TRBV20-1 and TRBJ2-5; without DNA, the TCRdb call of TRBD2 cannot be checked. The CDR3 runs 21 residues. Germline CDR1 is DFQATT and CDR2 is SNEGSKA (reference sequence). CDR3 protein: CSARDGFGIAGEGYKRQTQYF.

The J gene is TRBJ2-1, the V gene TRBV5-1; TCRdb gives TRBD2 as the D gene, but with no DNA this cannot be confirmed. CDR1 is SGHRS and CDR2 is YFSETQ in the germline V gene. The CDR3 is made up of 15 amino acids. The CDR3 loop reads CASSLAGTSGNEQFF.

The chain has TRBV20-1 and TRBJ2-7; the TCRdb D gene call, TRBD1, has no DNA to confirm it. CDR3 size: 13 residues. CDR1 and CDR2 (germline): DFQATT, SNEGSKA (reference sequence). The CDR3 loop is CSASRDSLYEQYF.

The genes are TRBV2 and TRBJ2-4; TCRdb calls TRBD1, which cannot be checked without DNA. CDR1 is SNHLY and CDR2 is FYNNEI in the germline V gene. This CDR3 has 16 amino acids. The chain's CDR3 is CASTYRTELAKNIQYF.

The gene calls are TRBV5-1 and TRBJ2-1; TCRdb gives TRBD1 as the D gene, but with no DNA this cannot be confirmed. Germline assignment: CDR1 SGHRS and CDR2 YFSETQ. The CDR3 runs 15 residues. The CDR3 sequence: CASSRGDRQYNEQFF.